This T cell receptor beta chain was captured in a study of CD8 T cells in Susac syndrome. Broader study findings: The study acknowledged a relatively small number of individuals in its TCR sequencing and HLA analysis.

Details on this clonotype: The target antigen is unknown.

Germline assignment: CDR1 GTSNPN and CDR2 SVGIG (reference sequence). This CDR3 contains 16 residues. V gave up 1 base and J gave up 0 bases; unmatched junction bases: 4. Reverse transcription used about 0.45 to 1 ug RNA and random hexamers. Across 54 Vbeta and 13 Jbeta, TCR beta CDR3 was amplified with immunoSEQ multiplex PCR. TCRdb passed the immunoSEQ multiplex PCR reads through MiXCR, listing each CDR3 protein once. The sample holds some 180,000 distinct CDR3 sequences, about 95% seen once. The source material was CD4+ T cells from PBMCs. The chain uses TRBV30 and TRBJ2-2; 8 bases map to TRBD2. The receptor's source is a human donor in good health. CDR3 in amino acids: CAWSGGAGANTGELFF. In DNA, the CDR3 is TGTGCCTGGAGTGGGGGAGCGGGGGCGAACACCGGGGAGCTGTTTTTT.